The rows below give T cell receptor beta chains drawn from one sample of a study of blood T cell repertoires in COVID-19. The table came from immunoSEQ multiplex PCR; TCRdb's copy has only in-frame clones and leaves some out. The sample gives roughly 47,000 clones, around nine tenths of which show up once; almost 8% is in the top ten. Sequenced sample: peripheral blood. The receptors stem from a man aged 45-65 years with acute or convalescent COVID-19. CDR3s include the opening cysteine and the closing phenylalanine or tryptophan. Each record gives: V gene, D gene, J gene, clone size, CDR3 protein, CDR3 DNA. The D gene is left open where the match is weak. Size is omitted from some rows. Given values are once, few, many or a class for expanded clones.

v_gene: TRBV3-1/TRBV3-2; d_gene: TRBD1; j_gene: TRBJ2-5; abundance: .; CDR3aa: CASSQWDRLQETQYF; CDR3nt: TGTGCCAGCAGCCAGTGGGACAGACTCCAAGAGACCCAGTACTTC
v_gene: TRBV7-2; d_gene: .; j_gene: TRBJ1-2; abundance: .; CDR3aa: CASSLDSYGYTF; CDR3nt: TGTGCCAGCAGCTTGGACAGCTATGGCTACACCTTC
v_gene: TRBV5-1; d_gene: TRBD1; j_gene: TRBJ2-3; abundance: .; CDR3aa: CASSLTGGRDTQYF; CDR3nt: TGCGCCAGCAGCCTGACAGGGGGTCGAGATACGCAGTATTTT
v_gene: TRBV7-2; d_gene: TRBD2; j_gene: TRBJ2-5; abundance: few; CDR3aa: CASSLSGGALGETQYF; CDR3nt: TGTGCCAGCAGCCTTAGCGGGGGGGCCTTAGGGGAGACCCAGTACTTC
v_gene: TRBV6-5; d_gene: TRBD1; j_gene: TRBJ1-2; abundance: .; CDR3aa: CASLLGGGYGYTF; CDR3nt: TGTGCCAGCTTGTTAGGGGGCGGCTATGGCTACACCTTC
v_gene: TRBV20-1; d_gene: .; j_gene: TRBJ1-2; abundance: .; CDR3aa: CSASDQDGYTF; CDR3nt: TGCAGTGCTAGTGACCAGGATGGCTACACCTTC
v_gene: TRBV9; d_gene: TRBD1; j_gene: TRBJ1-1; abundance: .; CDR3aa: CASSVAVQGVDTEAFF; CDR3nt: TGTGCCAGCAGCGTAGCTGTACAGGGGGTCGACACTGAAGCTTTCTTT
v_gene: TRBV7-8; d_gene: TRBD2; j_gene: TRBJ2-1; abundance: .; CDR3aa: CASTASGRDTYNEQFF; CDR3nt: TGTGCCAGCACCGCTAGCGGGAGGGATACCTACAATGAGCAGTTCTTC
v_gene: TRBV29-1; d_gene: TRBD1; j_gene: TRBJ1-2; abundance: .; CDR3aa: CSVDRDRGPYGYTF; CDR3nt: TGCAGCGTAGACCGGGACAGGGGACCCTATGGCTACACCTTC
v_gene: TRBV28; d_gene: .; j_gene: TRBJ1-4; abundance: .; CDR3aa: CASSSGWNEKLFF; CDR3nt: TGTGCCAGCAGTTCGGGTTGGAATGAAAAACTGTTTTTT
v_gene: TRBV5-4; d_gene: TRBD1; j_gene: TRBJ1-1; abundance: .; CDR3aa: CASSLKTGGEAFF; CDR3nt: TGTGCCAGCAGCTTGAAAACAGGGGGTGAAGCTTTCTTT
v_gene: TRBV5-6; d_gene: TRBD1; j_gene: TRBJ2-1; abundance: .; CDR3aa: CASSPRQGNNEQFF; CDR3nt: TGTGCCAGCAGCCCTAGACAGGGGAACAATGAGCAGTTCTTC
v_gene: TRBV12-3/TRBV12-4; d_gene: .; j_gene: TRBJ1-1; abundance: .; CDR3aa: CASSFGYGGAFF; CDR3nt: TGTGCCAGCAGTTTCGGTTACGGGGGTGCTTTCTTT